This paragraph covers one T cell receptor (beta chain) sequence. The antigen is undetermined. Using immunoSEQ multiplex PCR, the repertoire was profiled, and TCRdb retains in-frame clones only, with some absent. The sample records under 45,000 clones, roughly 83% being singletons. The sample originates from a study of T cell responses to AZD1222 COVID-19 vaccine. Whole-study findings and limits: Every sample of the repertoires postdated the peak T cell response. White British donors predominated, females outnumbered males, and clonal diversity was possibly underestimated.

From germline, CDR1 is SNHLY and CDR2 FYNNEI. The CDR3 runs to 12 residues. Trimming removed 6 bases at V and 7 bases at J, with 12 bases between. The source material was peripheral blood, sampled 28 days after the second AZD1222 dose. This sequence was found in an adult who received the AZD1222 COVID-19 vaccine. The rearrangement joins TRBV2 to TRBJ1-1; no reliable D call. CDR3 region: CASRVEQYEAFF. The CDR3 DNA sequence: TGTGCCAGCAGGGTGGAACAGTATGAAGCTTTCTTT.